This entry lists 7 T cell receptor beta chains sequenced from one sample in a study of T cell repertoires in cytomegalovirus infection. MiXCR was run by TCRdb on the reads, yielding one entry per CDR3 protein. The sample lists some 170,000 distinct CDR3 sequences; 17% were seen once. Sequencing was carried out using CD8+ T cells from PBMCs. These receptors came from a human donor in good health (CMV status not recorded). Some clones in this sample may be carry-over from other donors' samples.

This clonotype was counted a few times. The chain recombines TRBV29-1 with TRBJ2-3; possible D gene TRBD2, 5 bases. Germline V lookup: CDR1 SQVTM, CDR2 ANQGSEA. This CDR3 has 14 amino acids. V was cut by 7 bases and J by 2 bases, with 16 bases left in between. The CDR3 reads CSGLGLDNTDTQYF. In DNA form, the CDR3 reads TGCAGCGGCCTCGGACTGGATAACACAGATACGCAGTATTTT.

This clonotype was found a few times. This chain links TRBV6-5 with TRBJ2-7, with D perhaps matching TRBD2 (5 bases). From germline, CDR1 is MNHEY and CDR2 SVGAGI. The CDR3 length is 16 residues. Trimming took 2 bases from V and 6 from J, leaving 20 bases between them. CDR3 region: CASSYESYGSGTEQYF. In nucleotides, the CDR3 is TGTGCCAGCAGTTACGAAAGCTATGGAAGCGGCACCGAGCAGTACTTC.

This chain joins TRBV7-2 and TRBJ2-7, with 11 bases matching TRBD2. The J segment lost 3 bases and the V segment lost 4 bases, leaving 5 bases of the junction unmatched. This CDR3 region has 15 residues. CDR1 and CDR2 (germline): SGHTA, FQGNSA. The CDR3 bases are TGTGCCAGCAGCTCCTCCGGGACTAGCGGCTACGAGCAGTACTTC. This sequence encodes CASSSSGTSGYEQYF.

This clonotype was recorded many times. The chain carries TRBV11-3 and TRBJ2-1; the match to TRBD2 covers 8 bases. The germline gives CDR1 SGHNT, CDR2 YENEEA. This CDR3 contains 18 residues. The junction had 13 bases not matched to a gene; V was cut back by 5 bases and J by 1 base. In nucleotides, the CDR3 is TGTGCCAGCAGCCCTAGTGAAGGAGCGGGGGTTTCCTACAATGAGCAGTTCTTC. Residues: CASSPSEGAGVSYNEQFF.

This clonotype was observed a handful of times. The rearrangement links TRBV4-1 to TRBJ1-1; 9 positions match TRBD1. Germline V gene data show CDR1 as MGHRA and CDR2 as YSYEKL. The V gene end was trimmed by 0 bases and the J gene end by 5 bases; junction bases not matched to a gene: 10. CDR3 length: 17 amino acids. CDR3 in amino acids: CASSQDPFDRGYTEAFF. The CDR3 DNA reads as TGCGCCAGCAGCCAAGACCCTTTCGACAGGGGGTATACTGAAGCTTTCTTT.

This clonotype has only a few counts. The chain links TRBV28 to TRBJ2-5; 7 positions agree with TRBD1. Trimming removed 5 bases from V and 3 bases from J; junction bases left unmatched: 9. The CDR3 extends over 15 amino acids. The germline V gene has CDR1 MDHEN and CDR2 SYDVKM. For the CDR3, the DNA is TGTGCCAGCAGTACCAAACAGGGGTACAAAGAGACCCAGTACTTC. It translates to CASSTKQGYKETQYF.

This clonotype was found a few times. The chain couples TRBV28 to TRBJ2-7; 9 bases are shared with TRBD1. Germline CDR1 and CDR2: MDHEN and SYDVKM. The V and J ends lost 6 bases and 3 bases, in that order; junction bases with no gene match: 12. CDR3 length equals 16 residues. CDR3 region: CASSPAWDRADYEQYF. The DNA of the CDR3 is TGTGCCAGCAGCCCCGCATGGGACAGGGCCGACTACGAGCAGTACTTC. The full variable domain, with the rest looked up from reference TRBV28 and TRBJ2-7, is DVKVTQSSRYLVKRTGEKVFLECVQDMDHENMFWYRQDPGLGLRLIYFSYDVKMKEKGDIPEGYSVSREKKERFSLILESASTNQTSMYLCASSPAWDRADYEQYFGPGTRLTVT.